A single sample gave rise to the 29 T cell receptor beta chains below, sequenced in a study of TIL therapy for anti-PD-1-resistant metastatic lung cancer. Time point of the sample: pre-treatment sample, taken before nivolumab and TIL therapy. The immunoSEQ assay was v3. The repertoire was sequenced with immunoSEQ multiplex PCR; TCRdb's copy has only in-frame clones and lacks some. The data hold about 12,000 clones, with 70% to 80% observed a single time. This specimen consisted of blood, obtained at baseline. The receptors originated from a person between 25 and 79 years old with non-small cell lung cancer.

This clone occurred once. The gene calls are TRBV6-1 and TRBJ2-5, with D maybe TRBD2 (6 bases). CDR1 is MNHNS and CDR2 is SASEGT in the germline V gene. This CDR3 spans 14 amino acids. Trimming cost V 6 bases and J 11 bases, with 22 bases left between them. Written as DNA, the CDR3 is TGTGCCAGCAGGCTGGTAGCGGATCTGGGGGAGCAGTACTTC. It codes for CASRLVADLGEQYF.

The V call is TRBV4-3, the J call TRBJ2-7, with D unresolved. The CDR3 consists of 13 residues. V was shortened by 5 bases and J by 3 bases, with 11 bases between the two germline ends. Looked up from germline, CDR1 is LGHNA and CDR2 is YSLEER. The CDR3 region has the DNA TGCGCCAGCAGCTTGGCAAAGGGCTACGAGCAGTACTTC. The encoded protein is CASSLAKGYEQYF.

This rearrangement joins TRBV7-2 to TRBJ2-5; D may correspond to TRBD1 or TRBD2 (5 bases each). The J call is in doubt because the DNA end fits TRBJ2-7 better. Germline V gene lookup returns CDR1 SGHTA and CDR2 FQGNSA. There are 19 residues in the CDR3. CDR3 DNA sequence: TGTGCCAGCAGCTTACCGAATGGGGCGGGCCACTTTCAACCCTACGAGCAGTACTTC. Translation: CASSLPNGAGHFQPYEQYF.

The chain uses TRBV18 and TRBJ1-1; D is unclear. Deletions cut 3 bases from V and 7 bases from J, with 12 bases between. The CDR3 consists of 13 residues. The germline gives CDR1 KGHSH, CDR2 LQKENI. The CDR3 reads CASSPLDGGEAFF. Here the CDR3 DNA reads TGTGCCAGCTCACCTTTAGACGGCGGTGAAGCTTTCTTT.

As DNA, the CDR3 is TGTGCCAGCAGCTCCGCCAGGGGGCAGTGGGAGACCCAGTACTTC. It is translated as CASSSARGQWETQYF. The chain combines TRBV11-2 with TRBJ2-5, with 8 bases lining up with TRBD1. Germline V gives CDR1 SGHAT, CDR2 FQNNGV. The CDR3 covers 15 residues. The trim removed 4 bases at V and 5 bases at J, leaving 9 bases unmatched.

This clone showed up just once. CDR3 DNA sequence: TGTGCCAGCAGCTGGCTAGCGGGAGTAATCGACGAGCAGTACTTC. Translating it yields CASSWLAGVIDEQYF. The chain employs TRBV5-8 and TRBJ2-7; 10 bases align to TRBD2. This CDR3 is 15 amino acids long. V was pared by 3 bases and J by 5 bases, with 8 bases of the junction left unmatched. Germline CDR1 is SGHTS and CDR2 is YDEGEE.

This sequence joins TRBV4-2 and TRBJ2-3, with TRBD1 as a possible D gene (5 bases). V lost 1 base to trimming and J lost 4 bases, with 21 bases between them. CDR3 length: 18 amino acids. CDR1 is LGHNA, CDR2 YNFKEQ, per germline. The CDR3 DNA reads TGTGCCAGCAGCCAAGGTTCCCAGGGTGCCCCAGGGCCAGATACGCAGTATTTT. It codes for CASSQGSQGAPGPDTQYF.

J is TRBJ2-1 and V is TRBV7-8; TRBD2 agrees at 7 bases. The germline CDR1 and CDR2 sequences are SGHVS and FQNEAQ. Trimming took 5 bases from V and 1 from J; bases not matched to a gene: 2. The CDR3 has 14 residues. CDR3 in DNA: TGTGCCAGCAGCCGCGGGGGATCCTACAATGAGCAGTTCTTC. This translates into CASSRGGSYNEQFF.

J is TRBJ1-4 and V is TRBV5-1; D not resolved. V gave up 4 bases and J gave up 5 bases, with 12 bases separating them. The CDR3 totals 14 residues. Germline V gene lookup returns CDR1 SGHRS and CDR2 YFSETQ. The CDR3 bases are TGCGCCAGCAGCCTCGGACTTATGAATGAAAAACTGTTTTTT. It translates to CASSLGLMNEKLFF.

This clone was observed a few times. V usage is TRBV1 and J usage is TRBJ1-2; TRBD1, as called in the table, went unchecked against the DNA. TRBV1 has pseudogene status. This CDR3 spans 15 amino acids. This CDR3 reads CTSSQPGQGLSDYTF. CDR3 bases: TGCACCAGCAGCCAACCGGGACAGGGACTTTCTGACTACACCTTC.

This chain links TRBV6-5 with TRBJ1-1, with 9 bases identical to TRBD1. Germline loops: CDR1 MNHEY, CDR2 SVGAGI. The CDR3 is 14 amino acids. V trimming: 4 bases; J trimming: 1 base; junction bases outside the gene matches: 1. Here the CDR3 DNA reads TGTGCCAGCAGTTTGGACAGGGGGAACACTGAAGCTTTCTTT. Its translation: CASSLDRGNTEAFF.

About this clone itself: Sequence at one end of the junction differs from germline and may be a read error. V usage is TRBV27 and J usage is TRBJ2-7, with 7 bases aligning to TRBD2. The CDR3 is 14 residues long. From germline, CDR1 is MNHEY and CDR2 SMNVEV (reference sequence). CDR3 residues: CASSSGRSPPLLCF. For the CDR3, the DNA is TGTGCCAGCAGTTCCGGGAGGAGTCCCCCTCTCCTTTGTTTC.

The V and J genes are TRBV27 and TRBJ2-7, with 9 bases that match TRBD1. Trimming removed 9 bases from V and 4 bases from J; junction bases left unmatched: 4. Per the germline V gene, CDR1 is MNHEY and CDR2 is SMNVEV (reference sequence). The CDR3 consists of 12 residues. The CDR3: CARSDRGYEQYF. CDR3 in DNA: TGTGCCAGGTCGGACAGGGGATACGAGCAGTACTTC.

The chain employs TRBV5-6 and TRBJ2-1; 10 nucleotides agree with TRBD2. From germline, CDR1 is SGHDT and CDR2 YYEEEE. V lost 4 bases to trimming and J lost 6 bases; unmatched junction nucleotides: 10. The length of the CDR3 is 16 residues. The CDR3 bases are TGTGCCAGCAGCCTTTTTAGGACTAGCGGATCCAATGAGCAGTTCTTC. This codes for CASSLFRTSGSNEQFF.

The chain couples TRBV5-1 to TRBJ1-4, with TRBD1 matching 10 bases. The germline V gene encodes CDR1 SGHRS and CDR2 YFSETQ. J lost 0 bases, V lost 4 bases, and 3 bases had no gene match. The CDR3 contains 16 residues. Written as DNA, the CDR3 is TGCGCCAGCAGCCGAGGACAGGGGGCAACTAATGAAAAACTGTTTTTT. Protein sequence: CASSRGQGATNEKLFF.

The gene calls are TRBV2 and TRBJ1-4; 7 bases match TRBD1. Germline values: CDR1 SNHLY, CDR2 FYNNEI. The length of the CDR3 is 13 residues. The V gene end was trimmed by 6 bases and the J gene end by 7 bases; junction bases not matched to a gene: 5. The CDR3 region is CASRDRVGEKLFF. The CDR3 coding sequence is TGTGCCAGCAGAGACAGGGTTGGTGAAAAACTGTTTTTT.

The chain is built from TRBV5-8 and TRBJ2-3, with 10 bases lining up with TRBD2. V gave up 3 bases and J gave up 10 bases; unmatched junction bases: 2. The CDR3 loop spans 12 amino acids. Per the germline V gene, CDR1 is SGHTS and CDR2 is YDEGEE. For the CDR3, the DNA is TGTGCCAGCAGCTGGGGGACTAGCGCGCAGTATTTT. This translates into CASSWGTSAQYF.

The genes are TRBV13 and TRBJ2-1; 10 nucleotides match TRBD2. From germline, CDR1 is PRHDT and CDR2 FYEKMQ (reference sequence). This CDR3 spans 15 amino acids. V lost 5 bases and J lost 2; bases outside the gene matches: 3. As DNA, the CDR3 is TGTGCCAGCAGCCGGACTAGCGGAACCTACAATGAGCAGTTCTTC. This codes for CASSRTSGTYNEQFF.

The chain links TRBV7-3 to TRBJ2-7; 9 nucleotides agree with TRBD2. Germline V gene data show CDR1 as SGHTA and CDR2 as FQGTGA. This CDR3 region has 15 residues. Germline trimming cut 2 bases from V and 7 bases from J; bases unmatched to any gene: 9. The CDR3 region is CASSLGVAGVGEQYF. In nucleotides, the CDR3 is TGTGCCAGCAGCTTAGGGGTAGCGGGAGTGGGTGAGCAGTACTTC.

This clone was found once. The chain couples TRBV25-1 to TRBJ1-6; D is unresolved. Trimming pared 7 bases from V and 6 bases from J, leaving 13 bases between. Germline V gene sequence: CDR1 MGHDK, CDR2 SYGVNS. The CDR3 runs 14 residues. The CDR3 reads CASNAVGRNSPLHF. CDR3 sequence (DNA): TGTGCCAGCAATGCCGTCGGTCGTAATTCACCCCTCCACTTT.

This clone was found once. This chain links TRBV5-6 with TRBJ2-3, with D unclear. The germline V and J ends were trimmed by 0 bases and 0 bases, with 2 bases remaining between them. CDR1 SGHDT and CDR2 YYEEEE come from the germline V gene. This CDR3 contains 13 residues. DNA of the CDR3: TGTGCCAGCAGCTTGGTCAGCACAGATACGCAGTATTTT. This sequence encodes CASSLVSTDTQYF. Using reference TRBV5-6 and TRBJ2-3 for the parts outside the CDR3, the full variable domain is DAGVTQSPTHLIKTRGQQVTLRCSPKSGHDTVSWYQQALGQGPQFIFQYYEEEERQRGNFPDRFSGHQFPNYSSELNVNALLLGDSALYLCASSLVSTDTQYFGPGTRLTVL.

The chain links TRBV7-9 to TRBJ2-1, with 7 bases identical to TRBD2. The CDR3 is made up of 15 amino acids. The V segment lost 5 bases and the J segment 5 bases; nucleotides outside the gene matches: 9. Germline V gives CDR1 SEHNR, CDR2 FQNEAQ (reference sequence). As DNA, the CDR3 is TGTGCCAGCAGCCCCGGGTCTAGCGGCCACAATGAGCAGTTCTTC. This sequence encodes CASSPGSSGHNEQFF.

The chain employs TRBV5-1 and TRBJ2-5; the D is unclear. With 0 bases removed from V and 5 bases from J, the gap between germline ends came to 5 bases. The CDR3 totals 12 residues. Germline lookup yields CDR1 SGHRS and CDR2 YFSETQ. For the CDR3, the DNA is TGCGCCAGCAGCTTGGCCCGGGAGACCCAGTACTTC. It is translated as CASSLARETQYF.

The chain joins TRBV5-5 to TRBJ2-7, with D possibly TRBD1 on 5 matching bases. Trimming took off 0 bases at V and 3 bases at J, with 10 bases between the two ends. From germline, CDR1 is SGHKS and CDR2 YYEKEE (reference sequence). The CDR3 is 14 amino acids. The CDR3 protein is CASSLVGRDYEQYF. In DNA form, the CDR3 reads TGTGCCAGCAGCTTGGTTGGCAGGGACTACGAGCAGTACTTC.

The rearrangement uses TRBV4-1 and TRBJ2-7; D is perhaps TRBD1 (10 bases). This CDR3 is 18 amino acids long. Looked up from germline, CDR1 is MGHRA and CDR2 is YSYEKL. Trimming shortened V by 2 bases and J by 6 bases, and 26 bases separated the two germline ends. DNA of the CDR3: TGCGCCAGCAGCCAAAGCGGGACAGGGGTTTGGCGGGAGGGCGAGCAGTACTTC. This translates into CASSQSGTGVWREGEQYF.

V is TRBV5-1 and J is TRBJ1-4; D is undetermined. CDR1 and CDR2 from the germline V gene are SGHRS and YFSETQ. This CDR3 contains 14 residues. The germline V and J ends were trimmed by 4 bases and 8 bases, with 15 bases remaining between them. The CDR3: CASSVADSEEKLFF. The CDR3 coding sequence is TGCGCCAGCAGCGTGGCGGACTCGGAGGAAAAACTGTTTTTT.

CDR3 sequence: CASTVTKSYEQYF. The CDR3 DNA sequence: TGTGCCAGCACCGTCACTAAGAGCTACGAGCAGTACTTC. V and J are TRBV11-2 and TRBJ2-7; no clear D. Germline V gives CDR1 SGHAT, CDR2 FQNNGV. The CDR3 is made up of 13 amino acids. Trimming shortened V by 7 bases and J by 3 bases, and 13 bases separated the two germline ends.

The rearrangement uses TRBV2 and TRBJ1-2; D may be TRBD1 (5 bases). Trimming pared 6 bases from V and 8 bases from J, leaving 16 bases between. CDR1 SNHLY and CDR2 FYNNEI come from the germline V gene. CDR3 length: 13 residues. The CDR3 bases are TGTGCCAGCAGGGCAGGGAACGATAAGGGCTACACCTTC. It yields the protein CASRAGNDKGYTF.

The gene calls are TRBV7-9 and TRBJ2-7; 7 bases align to TRBD1. Germline assignment: CDR1 SEHNR and CDR2 FQNEAQ (reference sequence). The CDR3 is made up of 15 amino acids. V was clipped by 1 base and J by 3 bases; unmatched bases: 6. CDR3 region: CASSLGGQGVYEQYF. As DNA, the CDR3 is TGTGCCAGCAGCTTAGGGGGGCAGGGGGTCTACGAGCAGTACTTC.